The T cell receptor beta chain under discussion was sequenced for a study of CD8+ T cells in alopecia areata (dated by TCRdb to 2017 to 2018). With respect to the entire study: The treated patients took part in an open-label pilot trial in which moderate-to-severe alopecia areata was treated with oral tofacitinib at 5 to 10 mg twice daily. Patients stayed on tofacitinib for 6 to 18 months and then had 6 months of follow-up off drug so that delayed response and recurrence could be assessed. The study used high-throughput TCRbeta sequencing to examine T cell clonal expansion in alopecia areata, in both the C3H/HeJ mouse model and human patients. In humans, TCRbeta sequencing was performed on scalp tissue and on sorted CD4+ and CD8+ peripheral blood T cells from healthy controls and from patients with patchy or totalis/universalis alopecia areata. Tofacitinib-treated patients had biopsies at baseline and at 4 and 24 weeks of treatment, with a later scalp biopsy in several patients. Scalp clonality was compared among normal scalp (n=4), patchy alopecia areata scalp (n=8), and alopecia totalis/universalis scalp (n=8). RNA was obtained with the PAXgene miRNA kit for fixed scalp, the miRNeasy kit for PBMCs, and the RNeasy kit for mouse skin. Amplification of TCRbeta CDR3 regions was done by immunoSEQ multiplex PCR using 35 Vbeta forward primers and 13 Jbeta reverse primers. Summary of the overall study and its limitations: Unlike mouse skin, where gammadelta T cells dominate, normal human skin contains resident alphabeta T cells that get sequenced too, which complicates analysis of the scalp TCR repertoire. Lesional scalp, especially in alopecia totalis/universalis, showed higher clonality and more expanded CD8+ clones than normal scalp, suggesting antigenic drive. Compared with mice, TCR sequences shared between patients were less clear, possibly partly because of HLA diversity across the patient population.

As concerns this clone: There is no known antigen for this receptor. Within one base of it there is no much larger clone, and no base qualities were kept.

Library prep was done by the immunoSEQ multiplex PCR assay. RNA was extracted from all samples and reverse transcribed into cDNA as template for TCR sequencing. First-strand cDNA was synthesized using SuperScript III with a 2:1 mix of oligo-dT and random hexamers. A synthetic immune receptor repertoire was used to measure amplification bias, and any remaining bias was corrected computationally. Turning to the authors' computational methods: Raw reads were preprocessed to remove errors, and CDR3 was defined by IMGT conventions from the conserved cysteine to phenylalanine. To get clonality, Shannon entropy was normalized by log2 of the number of productive unique TCRs and the result was subtracted from 1. Whether scalp clones were CD4 or CD8 was inferred by matching scalp TCRbeta sequences against CD4 and CD8 repertoires sorted from blood. TCRdb carries this immuneACCESS record with in-frame sequences only. Its versions omit some clonotypes, under half of them owing to an unresolved V gene in the studies checked, with the rest unexplained. V, J and clone size derive from that table, while D and trimming were established from the DNA sequence. Here the sample has 150,000 or so clones; around 60% occur a single time. The biggest ten clones account for nearly 6.5% of the sample.

CDR1 and CDR2 (SGHAT, FQNNGV) derive from the germline V gene. The junction carries 14 bases between V and J, which are trimmed by 6 bases and 2 bases respectively. The CDR3 runs 14 amino acids, cysteine and phenylalanine included. The CDR3 DNA has 42 bases and is translated from base 1. The time point tag for this specimen amounts to: baseline before oral tofacitinib. Lesional scalp punch biopsies and peripheral blood were collected from alopecia areata patients. PBMCs were isolated by density centrifugation and stained for CD3, CD4 and CD8, and CD4+ and CD8+ T cells were sorted on a FACSAria. The receptor chain draws on TRBV11-2 and TRBJ2-7, with a tentative D gene TRBD1 over 5 matching bases. This TCR came from a human donor with alopecia areata. The specimen was CD4+ T cells sorted from blood, collected at week 0. The DNA reads as follows: TGTGCCAGCAGTCAAGGGCAGGGAACCTACGAGCAGTACTTC. The resulting protein is CASSQGQGTYEQYF.